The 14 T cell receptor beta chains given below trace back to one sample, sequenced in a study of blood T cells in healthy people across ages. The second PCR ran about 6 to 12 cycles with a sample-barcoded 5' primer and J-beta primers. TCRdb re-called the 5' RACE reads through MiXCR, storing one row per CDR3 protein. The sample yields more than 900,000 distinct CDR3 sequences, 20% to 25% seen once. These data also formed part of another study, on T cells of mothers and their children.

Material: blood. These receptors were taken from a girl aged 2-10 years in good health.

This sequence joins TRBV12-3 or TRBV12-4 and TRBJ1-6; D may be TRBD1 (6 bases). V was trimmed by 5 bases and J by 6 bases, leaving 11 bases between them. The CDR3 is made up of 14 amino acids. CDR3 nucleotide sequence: TGTGCCAGCAGTCTGGACAGTCGTAATTCACCCCTCCACTTT. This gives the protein CASSLDSRNSPLHF.

CDR3 amino acids: CATTGSANTGELFF. The CDR3 nucleotides are TGTGCCACCACTGGCAGCGCGAACACCGGGGAGCTGTTTTTT. V is TRBV7-2 and J is TRBJ2-2; D not certain. V lost 10 bases and J 0 bases, leaving 12 bases between the germline ends. The germline V gene encodes CDR1 SGHTA and CDR2 FQGNSA. The CDR3 sequence is 14 residues long.

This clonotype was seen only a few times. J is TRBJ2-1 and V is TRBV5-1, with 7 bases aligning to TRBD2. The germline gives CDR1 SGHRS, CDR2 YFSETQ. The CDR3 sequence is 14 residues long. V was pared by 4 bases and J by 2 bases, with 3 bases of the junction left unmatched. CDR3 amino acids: CASSRGETYNEQFF. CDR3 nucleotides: TGCGCCAGCAGCCGGGGGGAGACCTACAATGAGCAGTTCTTC.

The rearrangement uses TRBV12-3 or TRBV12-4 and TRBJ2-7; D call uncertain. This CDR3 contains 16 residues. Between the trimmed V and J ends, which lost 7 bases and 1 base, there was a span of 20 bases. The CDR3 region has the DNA TGTGCCAGCACCCACCTTGAGGACGGACCTTCCTACGAGCAGTACTTC. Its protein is CASTHLEDGPSYEQYF.

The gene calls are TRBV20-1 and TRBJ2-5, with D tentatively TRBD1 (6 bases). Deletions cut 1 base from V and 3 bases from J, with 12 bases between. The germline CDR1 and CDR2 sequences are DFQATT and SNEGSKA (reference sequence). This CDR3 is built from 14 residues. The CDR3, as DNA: TGCAGTGCTAGAGGTCAGGGGCTTAAAGAGACCCAGTACTTC. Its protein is CSARGQGLKETQYF.

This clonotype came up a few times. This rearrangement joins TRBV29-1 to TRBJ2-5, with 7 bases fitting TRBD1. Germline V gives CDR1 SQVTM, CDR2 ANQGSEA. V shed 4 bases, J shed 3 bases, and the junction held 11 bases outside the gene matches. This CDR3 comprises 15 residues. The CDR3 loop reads CSVVVIQGLKETQYF. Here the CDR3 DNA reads TGCAGCGTTGTAGTAATACAGGGGTTGAAAGAGACCCAGTACTTC.

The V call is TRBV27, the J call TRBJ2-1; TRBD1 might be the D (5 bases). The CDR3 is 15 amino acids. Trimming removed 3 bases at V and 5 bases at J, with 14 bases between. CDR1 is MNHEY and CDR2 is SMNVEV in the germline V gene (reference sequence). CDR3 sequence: CASSLWGAGNNEQFF. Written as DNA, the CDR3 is TGTGCCAGCAGTTTGTGGGGCGCAGGGAACAATGAGCAGTTCTTC.

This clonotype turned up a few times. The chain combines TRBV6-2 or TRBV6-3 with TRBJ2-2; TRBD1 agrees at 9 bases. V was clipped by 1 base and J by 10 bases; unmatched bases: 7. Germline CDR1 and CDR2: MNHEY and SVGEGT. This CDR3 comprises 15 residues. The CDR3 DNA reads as TGTGCCAGCAGTTACTGGGACAGGGTATCAGCGGAGCTGTTTTTT. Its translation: CASSYWDRVSAELFF.

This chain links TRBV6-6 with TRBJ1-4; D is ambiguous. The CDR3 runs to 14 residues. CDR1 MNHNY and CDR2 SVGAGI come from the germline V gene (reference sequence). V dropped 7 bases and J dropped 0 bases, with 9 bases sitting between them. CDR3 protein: CASTSRATNEKLFF. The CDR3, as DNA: TGTGCCAGCACCTCAAGGGCAACTAATGAAAAACTGTTTTTT.

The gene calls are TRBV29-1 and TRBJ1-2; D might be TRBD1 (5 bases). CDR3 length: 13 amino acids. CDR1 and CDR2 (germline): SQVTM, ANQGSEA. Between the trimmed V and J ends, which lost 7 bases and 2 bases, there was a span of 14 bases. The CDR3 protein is CSARREGNYGYTF. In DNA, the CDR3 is TGCAGCGCCCGCAGGGAGGGAAACTATGGCTACACCTTC.

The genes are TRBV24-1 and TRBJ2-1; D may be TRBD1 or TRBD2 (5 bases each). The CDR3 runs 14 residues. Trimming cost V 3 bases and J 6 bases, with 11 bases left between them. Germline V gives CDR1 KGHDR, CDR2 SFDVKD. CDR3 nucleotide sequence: TGTGCCACCAGTGATGTAGCAGGGACCAATGAGCAGTTCTTC. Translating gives CATSDVAGTNEQFF.

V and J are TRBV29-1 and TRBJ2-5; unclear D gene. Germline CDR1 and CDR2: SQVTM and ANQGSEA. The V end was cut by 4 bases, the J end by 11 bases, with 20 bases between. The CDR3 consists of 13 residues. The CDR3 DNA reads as TGCAGCGTTGCTCTTCGACAAGCGAGTGAGCAGTACTTC. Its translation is CSVALRQASEQYF.

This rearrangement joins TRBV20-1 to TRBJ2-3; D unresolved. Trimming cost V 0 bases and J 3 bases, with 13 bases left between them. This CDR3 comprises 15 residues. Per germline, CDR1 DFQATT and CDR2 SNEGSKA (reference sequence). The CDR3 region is CSARDGVTITDTQYF. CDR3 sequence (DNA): TGCAGTGCTAGAGATGGAGTAACAATAACAGATACGCAGTATTTT.

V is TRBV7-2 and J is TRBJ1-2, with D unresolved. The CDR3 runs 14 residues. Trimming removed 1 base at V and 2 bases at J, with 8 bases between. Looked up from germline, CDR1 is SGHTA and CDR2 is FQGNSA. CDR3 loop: CASSLDAKNYGYTF. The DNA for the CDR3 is TGTGCCAGCAGCTTAGATGCAAAGAACTATGGCTACACCTTC.